This is a list of T cell receptor beta chains from one sample in a study of T cell clonotyping in hematopoietic cell transplantation. Here immunoSEQ multiplex PCR was the method, and the copy in TCRdb shows in-frame clones only, minus some. The sample includes about 38,000 clones, 85% to 95% of them seen just once. The sample was peripheral blood mononuclear cells, taken before stem cell transplant. Receptor source: a man between 35 and 55 years old with chronic myeloid leukemia. Some clones in this sample may be carry-over from other donors' samples. The CDR3 runs from the conserved cysteine through the conserved F or W. The D gene is left open where the match is weak. Clone size is stated in some rows and not others, as once, few, many or a class when expanded.

DNA: TGTGCCAGCAGCGAAAGGACAACCCCGGGACAGGGTTCCTACGAGCAGTACTTC
CDR3: CASSERTTPGQGSYEQYF
V: TRBV4-2
size: .
J: TRBJ2-7
D: TRBD1

DNA: TGTGCCAGCAAACGGACTGGTGGTGAAAAACTGTTTTTT
CDR3: CASKRTGGEKLFF
V: TRBV11-3
size: .
J: TRBJ1-4
D: .

DNA: TGTGCCAGCCGGCCCGGGACTAGTCAGTGGACCCAGTACTTC
CDR3: CASRPGTSQWTQYF
V: TRBV6-5
size: once
J: TRBJ2-5
D: TRBD2

DNA: TGTGCCAGCAGCCCTTCCGGGACAATGAACACTGAAGCTTTCTTT
CDR3: CASSPSGTMNTEAFF
V: TRBV6-1
size: .
J: TRBJ1-1
D: .

DNA: TGTGCCAGCAGCTCCACGGGGTATTTGGGGGGGGCCCGTGAGCAGTTCTTC
CDR3: CASSSTGYLGGAREQFF
V: TRBV11-3
size: .
J: TRBJ2-1
D: .

DNA: TGTGCCAGCAGTTACTCGCGACAGACCTATGAAAAACTGTTTTTT
CDR3: CASSYSRQTYEKLFF
V: TRBV6-5
size: .
J: TRBJ1-4
D: .

DNA: TGTGCCGGACAGAGCGGTGATGAAGCTTTCTTT
CDR3: CAGQSGDEAFF
V: TRBV28
size: .
J: TRBJ1-1
D: .

DNA: TGTGCCATCAGCCCGAGAGCGGACCAAGAGACCCAGTACTTC
CDR3: CAISPRADQETQYF
V: TRBV10-3
size: .
J: TRBJ2-5
D: .

DNA: TGTGCCAGCAGCTCCGTGATGTTGAACACTGAAGCTTTCTTT
CDR3: CASSSVMLNTEAFF
V: TRBV5-4
size: .
J: TRBJ1-1
D: .

DNA: TGTGCCATCACTTTACAGGTCTTTGGAAACACCATATATTTT
CDR3: CAITLQVFGNTIYF
V: TRBV10-3
size: .
J: TRBJ1-3
D: .

DNA: TGTGCCAGCAGCCAAGGACAGGGCAGGACGGCTTTCTTT
CDR3: CASSQGQGRTAFF
V: TRBV7-2
size: .
J: TRBJ1-1
D: TRBD1

DNA: TGTGCCAGCAAGAGGGGGCAAGAGACCCAGTACTTC
CDR3: CASKRGQETQYF
V: TRBV28
size: .
J: TRBJ2-5
D: .

DNA: TGTGCCAGCAGTTTTGAGCGCGAAGCTTTCTTT
CDR3: CASSFEREAFF
V: TRBV28
size: .
J: TRBJ1-1
D: .

DNA: TGCAGTGCTGGGACCCCTACTGAAGCTTTCTTT
CDR3: CSAGTPTEAFF
V: TRBV20-1
size: .
J: TRBJ1-1
D: .

DNA: TGTGCTAGCAGCGTATCGAGGGCCAGAGATACGCAGTATTTT
CDR3: CASSVSRARDTQYF
V: TRBV7-7
size: once
J: TRBJ2-3
D: .

DNA: TGTGCCAGCAGCTTGGAACAGGGGTCCTATGGCTACACCTTC
CDR3: CASSLEQGSYGYTF
V: TRBV5-4
size: .
J: TRBJ1-2
D: TRBD1

DNA: TGTGCCAGTACTAAAAACTATGGCTACACCTTC
CDR3: CASTKNYGYTF
V: TRBV19
size: .
J: TRBJ1-2
D: .

DNA: TGTGCCTGGAGTGTCGGATATAGCAATCAGCCCCAGCATTTT
CDR3: CAWSVGYSNQPQHF
V: TRBV30
size: once
J: TRBJ1-5
D: .

DNA: TGTGCCAGCAGCTTCTCCTCCAGGGTTGGATACGAGCAGTACTTC
CDR3: CASSFSSRVGYEQYF
V: TRBV7-2
size: once
J: TRBJ2-7
D: .

DNA: TGCGCCAGCAGCCAAGGCACCTCTAGCACAGATACGCAGTATTTT
CDR3: CASSQGTSSTDTQYF
V: TRBV4-3
size: .
J: TRBJ2-3
D: .

DNA: TGTGCCAGCAGTTCAGGTGGAGGGAACCTTTATGGCTACACCTTC
CDR3: CASSSGGGNLYGYTF
V: TRBV28
size: .
J: TRBJ1-2
D: .

DNA: TGTGCCAGTACCCCGGACAGGGACTATGGCTACACCTTC
CDR3: CASTPDRDYGYTF
V: TRBV19
size: .
J: TRBJ1-2
D: TRBD1

DNA: TGTGCCAGCAGCCCGACAGTGACGCATCAGCCCCAGCATTTT
CDR3: CASSPTVTHQPQHF
V: TRBV11-1
size: .
J: TRBJ1-5
D: .

DNA: TGTGCCAGCAGTTTTGGGACAGGGGGATACGAGCAGTACTTC
CDR3: CASSFGTGGYEQYF
V: TRBV27
size: .
J: TRBJ2-7
D: TRBD1

DNA: TGTGCCTGGACGGACAGTCCGAGCTCCTATAATTCACCCCTCCACTTT
CDR3: CAWTDSPSSYNSPLHF
V: TRBV30
size: .
J: TRBJ1-6
D: .

DNA: TGTGCCAGCAGCCTGGCCGCTGAAGCTTTCTTT
CDR3: CASSLAAEAFF
V: TRBV7-3
size: few
J: TRBJ1-1
D: .

DNA: TGCGCCAGCAGCCAGAGACAGGGTTGGGCGGCTGAAGCTTTCTTT
CDR3: CASSQRQGWAAEAFF
V: TRBV4-3
size: .
J: TRBJ1-1
D: TRBD1

DNA: TGTGCCAGCAGCTTAGGGTTGCGGACTACGAACACCGGGGAGCTGTTTTTT
CDR3: CASSLGLRTTNTGELFF
V: TRBV5-4
size: .
J: TRBJ2-2
D: .

DNA: TGTGCCAGCAGTTTAAGAGGGTCGGGTACTGAAGCTTTCTTT
CDR3: CASSLRGSGTEAFF
V: TRBV27
size: .
J: TRBJ1-1
D: .

DNA: TGTGCCAGCAGCTTTTCACAGAATGAAAAACTGTTTTTT
CDR3: CASSFSQNEKLFF
V: TRBV5-6
size: .
J: TRBJ1-4
D: .

DNA: TGTGCCAGCAGTTTGAGTGCCGGCAATCAGCCCCAGCATTTT
CDR3: CASSLSAGNQPQHF
V: TRBV28
size: .
J: TRBJ1-5
D: .

DNA: TGTGCCAGCAGCCCTATCCGGGACAGCCCCTACGAGCAGTACTTC
CDR3: CASSPIRDSPYEQYF
V: TRBV4-2
size: .
J: TRBJ2-7
D: TRBD1

DNA: TGTGCCAGCAGCCCCGGAGTATATAATTCACCCCTCCACTTT
CDR3: CASSPGVYNSPLHF
V: TRBV14
size: .
J: TRBJ1-6
D: .

DNA: TGTGCCACCGACAGCGATACTGGAAACACCATATATTTT
CDR3: CATDSDTGNTIYF
V: TRBV6-6
size: .
J: TRBJ1-3
D: .

DNA: TGTGCCAGCAGAGACCGAGTTGGAGCTTTCTTT
CDR3: CASRDRVGAFF
V: TRBV6-1
size: .
J: TRBJ1-1
D: .

DNA: TGCAGCGTTTTGATCGTGAACACTGAAGCTTTCTTT
CDR3: CSVLIVNTEAFF
V: TRBV29-1
size: .
J: TRBJ1-1
D: .

DNA: TGTGCCAGCAGTGCCCGGGGCGGGGGTGGAAATCAGCCCCAGCATTTT
CDR3: CASSARGGGGNQPQHF
V: TRBV6-1
size: .
J: TRBJ1-5
D: .

DNA: TGTGCCAGCACACTACAGAGCTCTGGAAACACCATATATTTT
CDR3: CASTLQSSGNTIYF
V: TRBV2
size: .
J: TRBJ1-3
D: .

DNA: TGTGCTAGCAGCTTGGGACAGGGGTTCCAAGAGACCCAGTACTTC
CDR3: CASSLGQGFQETQYF
V: TRBV7-7
size: .
J: TRBJ2-5
D: TRBD1

DNA: TGTGCCAGCAGCTTAGGGCAGGGAGGTGGCTATGGCTACACCTTC
CDR3: CASSLGQGGGYGYTF
V: TRBV7-8
size: .
J: TRBJ1-2
D: .

DNA: TGTGCCAGCAGGTCGGGACGGATGAGCTCTGGAAACACCATATATTTT
CDR3: CASRSGRMSSGNTIYF
V: TRBV28
size: .
J: TRBJ1-3
D: .

DNA: TGTGCCAGCACCCGACAGGGCCCCTTGGGGAATTCACCCCTCCACTTT
CDR3: CASTRQGPLGNSPLHF
V: TRBV27
size: .
J: TRBJ1-6
D: TRBD1

DNA: TGTGCCAGCAGTGGAAGGCTGGAAGGGAGTCAGCCCCAGCATTTT
CDR3: CASSGRLEGSQPQHF
V: TRBV6-1
size: .
J: TRBJ1-5
D: .

DNA: TGCAGTGCTTATACCAATGAGCAGTTCTTC
CDR3: CSAYTNEQFF
V: TRBV20-1
size: .
J: TRBJ2-1
D: .

DNA: TGTGCCAGCAGCTTAGAACAGAACACTGAAGCTTTCTTT
CDR3: CASSLEQNTEAFF
V: TRBV11-3
size: .
J: TRBJ1-1
D: .

DNA: TGTGCCAGCAGCCTGGGGAGGGCGCAGAGCACTGAAGCTTTCTTT
CDR3: CASSLGRAQSTEAFF
V: TRBV13
size: few
J: TRBJ1-1
D: .

DNA: TGCGCCAGCAGCTTGAAGCTGAAGGGCACAGATACGCAGTATTTT
CDR3: CASSLKLKGTDTQYF
V: TRBV5-1
size: .
J: TRBJ2-3
D: .

DNA: TGCAGTGCTAGATCTGATTTTGAAGCTTTCTTT
CDR3: CSARSDFEAFF
V: TRBV20-1
size: .
J: TRBJ1-1
D: .

DNA: TGTGCCAGCAGTTCCCGTAGGGGGGGCTTTCAGCCCCAGCATTTT
CDR3: CASSSRRGGFQPQHF
V: TRBV6-5
size: .
J: TRBJ1-5
D: .

DNA: TGTGCCAGCACCCTTAAGGACAGGGAGGCTTTCTTT
CDR3: CASTLKDREAFF
V: TRBV7-9
size: .
J: TRBJ1-1
D: TRBD1

DNA: TGTGCCAGCAGCGCACAGTTGGGCACCGGGGAGCTGTTTTTT
CDR3: CASSAQLGTGELFF
V: TRBV6-4
size: once
J: TRBJ2-2
D: .

DNA: TGTGCCAGCAGCGTAGGGGCAGGGCTAAGACAGCCCCAGCATTTT
CDR3: CASSVGAGLRQPQHF
V: TRBV9
size: .
J: TRBJ1-5
D: .

DNA: TGTGCCAGCAGCTCCCTCTATAATTCACCCCTCCACTTT
CDR3: CASSSLYNSPLHF
V: TRBV7-3
size: .
J: TRBJ1-6
D: .

DNA: TGCAGCGTTGAAGGGCACGCAACTAATGAAAAACTGTTTTTT
CDR3: CSVEGHATNEKLFF
V: TRBV29-1
size: .
J: TRBJ1-4
D: .